Sequencing of this T cell receptor (beta chain) was carried out in a study of shared clonotypes between healthy human individuals. Whole-study context: Each donor contributed plates that comprised three CD4 naive, three CD4 memory, two CD8 naive and one CD8 memory. Overall study results and limits: Naive subsets tended to show greater estimated richness than memory subsets.

Concerning this clone: The antigen is not known.

Execution of the assay was at deep level. Profiled with immunoSEQ multiplex PCR; TCRdb holds only in-frame clones, not every one. The table includes almost 750,000 clones, just under 75% detected once. Donors had no recently reported acute infections or vaccinations and were HIV-negative. The germline V gene encodes CDR1 SNHLY and CDR2 FYNNEI. The CDR3 spans 16 residues. The V gene end was trimmed by 9 bases and the J gene end by 0 bases; junction bases not matched to a gene: 10. The sequence was obtained from a woman aged 30 to 39 in good health. The rearrangement links TRBV2 to TRBJ2-2; 7 bases agree with TRBD1. The sequenced material came from memory CD4+ T cells sorted from blood. Subset specified: CD45RA-negative fraction. The CDR3 loop reads CASRQGRDSNTGELFF. CDR3 in DNA: TGTGCCAGTAGACAGGGCCGCGACTCGAACACCGGGGAGCTGTTTTTT.